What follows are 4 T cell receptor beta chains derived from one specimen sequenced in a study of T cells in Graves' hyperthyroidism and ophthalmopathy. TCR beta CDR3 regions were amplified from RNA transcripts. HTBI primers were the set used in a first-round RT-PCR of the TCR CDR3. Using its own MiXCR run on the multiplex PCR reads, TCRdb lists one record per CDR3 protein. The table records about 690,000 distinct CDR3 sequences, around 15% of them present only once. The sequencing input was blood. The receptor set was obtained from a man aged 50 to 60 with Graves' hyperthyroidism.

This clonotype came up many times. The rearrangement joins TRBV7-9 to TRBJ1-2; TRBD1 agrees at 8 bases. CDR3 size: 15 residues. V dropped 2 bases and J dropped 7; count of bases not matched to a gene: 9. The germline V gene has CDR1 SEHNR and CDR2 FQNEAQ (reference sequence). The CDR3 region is CASSLSSRGQGGYTF. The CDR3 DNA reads TGTGCCAGCAGCTTAAGTTCCAGGGGGCAAGGTGGCTACACCTTC.

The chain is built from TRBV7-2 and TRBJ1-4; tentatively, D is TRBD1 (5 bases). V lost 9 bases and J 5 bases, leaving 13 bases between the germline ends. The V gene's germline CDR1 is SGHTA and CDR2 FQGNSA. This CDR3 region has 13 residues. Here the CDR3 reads CASSHWDNEKLFF. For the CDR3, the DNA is TGTGCCAGTTCCCATTGGGACAATGAAAAACTGTTTTTT.

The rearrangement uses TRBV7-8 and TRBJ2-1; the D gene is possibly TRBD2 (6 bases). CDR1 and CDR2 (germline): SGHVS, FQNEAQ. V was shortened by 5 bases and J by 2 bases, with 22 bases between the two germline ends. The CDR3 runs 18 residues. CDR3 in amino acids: CASSPRVGLGGPYNEQFF. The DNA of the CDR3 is TGTGCCAGCAGCCCGCGTGTGGGACTCGGCGGGCCCTACAATGAGCAGTTCTTC.

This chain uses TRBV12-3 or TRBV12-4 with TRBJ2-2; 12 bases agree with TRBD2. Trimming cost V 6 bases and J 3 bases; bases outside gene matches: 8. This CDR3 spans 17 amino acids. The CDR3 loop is CASRQRLAGADTGELFF. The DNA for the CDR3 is TGTGCCAGCAGACAAAGACTAGCGGGGGCGGACACCGGGGAGCTGTTTTTT.